The following is a T cell receptor (beta chain) sequence with its context. CD45RO-negative cells were positively selected for CCR7, leaving out terminally differentiated effector memory CD45RA+ cells. Trimming stripped 6 bases from V and 7 bases from J, with 16 bases between. Germline CDR1 and CDR2: MNHEY and SVGAGI. The CDR3 extends over 13 amino acids. Per the study methods: As immunoSEQ supplied junction-only sequences (without quality scores), filtering differed. Assay: immunoSEQ multiplex PCR; the TCRdb copy retains only in-frame clones and omits some. V and J calls and clone size are given by that table; D and trimming were obtained from the DNA. The table shows about 1,900,000 clones, with roughly 95% occurring only once. This entry belongs to a study of shared clonotypes between healthy human individuals. Study at large: Each donor's CD8 memory used one plate, CD8 naive two, each CD4 subset three.

V is TRBV6-5 and J is TRBJ2-7, with unresolved D. The sequence derives from a young man in good health. The sequencing sample was made of naive CD8+ T cells sorted from blood. For the CDR3, the DNA is TGTGCCAGCAGGAACGGAGTGGCACGGGAGCAGTACTTC. This encodes CASRNGVAREQYF.